The 13 T cell receptor beta chains reported below all come from one sample, sequenced in a study of T cell responses to AZD1222 COVID-19 vaccine. The repertoire was sequenced with immunoSEQ multiplex PCR; TCRdb's copy has only in-frame clones and lacks some. This sample has about 170,000 clones, with 70% to 90% found just once. The sample in question was peripheral blood, obtained 28 days after the second AZD1222 dose. All receptors come from an adult who received the AZD1222 COVID-19 vaccine.

The J gene is TRBJ1-2, the V gene TRBV7-2; no definite D call. CDR1 is SGHTA, CDR2 FQGNSA, per germline. V lost 5 bases and J lost 2, with 15 bases in between. This CDR3 spans 15 amino acids. In nucleotides, the CDR3 is TGTGCCAGCAGCCCTCGACTTGCGGGAAACTATGGCTACACCTTC. This encodes CASSPRLAGNYGYTF. The entire variable domain, with the rest obtained from reference TRBV7-2 and TRBJ1-2, is as follows: GAGVSQSPSNKVTEKGKDVELRCDPISGHTALYWYRQSLGQGLEFLIYFQGNSAPDKSGLPSDRFSAERTGGSVSTLTIQRTQQEDSAVYLCASSPRLAGNYGYTFGSGTRLTVV.

This chain connects TRBV12-3 or TRBV12-4 to TRBJ1-2, with 8 bases lining up with TRBD1. The V and J ends lost 3 bases and 5 bases, in that order; junction bases with no gene match: 2. The CDR3 covers 13 residues. The CDR3 sequence: CASSLGTGYGYTF. The CDR3 DNA is TGTGCCAGCAGTTTGGGGACAGGATATGGCTACACCTTC.

V usage is TRBV19 and J usage is TRBJ2-3, with D tentatively TRBD1 (5 bases). V lost 6 bases and J 3 bases, leaving 10 bases between the germline ends. Germline CDR1 LNHDA, CDR2 SQIVND (reference sequence). This CDR3 contains 13 residues. CDR3 sequence reads: CASSPGRTDTQYF. The CDR3 DNA follows: TGTGCCAGTAGCCCAGGGCGGACAGATACGCAGTATTTT.

This clone is a singleton in its sample. The chain recombines TRBV15 with TRBJ1-2; D is uncertain. The V end was cut by 4 bases, the J end by 7 bases, with 10 bases between. The CDR3 covers 12 residues. Germline CDR1 and CDR2: LNHNV and YYDKDF (reference sequence). CDR3 nucleotides: TGTGCCACCAGCACCGGCAGGAGTGGCTACACCTTC. It encodes CATSTGRSGYTF.

The CDR3 here is CASKFHSGSNTEAFF. The CDR3 nucleotides read TGTGCCAGCAAATTCCATTCGGGTTCGAACACTGAAGCTTTCTTT. The chain combines TRBV28 with TRBJ1-1; D is undetermined. Germline V CDR1 and CDR2: MDHEN, SYDVKM. Trimming took 7 bases from V and 1 from J, leaving 16 bases between them. This CDR3 region has 15 residues. Variable domain in full (rest from reference TRBV28 and TRBJ1-1): DVKVTQSSRYLVKRTGEKVFLECVQDMDHENMFWYRQDPGLGLRLIYFSYDVKMKEKGDIPEGYSVSREKKERFSLILESASTNQTSMYLCASKFHSGSNTEAFFGQGTRLTVV.

The CDR3 loop reads CASSLEVGAANEQFF. For the CDR3, the DNA is TGTGCCAGCAGCTTAGAGGTGGGGGCGGCCAATGAGCAGTTCTTC. The V and J genes are TRBV11-2 and TRBJ2-1, with D perhaps TRBD1 (6 bases). Between the trimmed V and J ends, which lost 0 bases and 6 bases, there was a span of 12 bases. The germline CDR1 and CDR2 sequences are SGHAT and FQNNGV. This CDR3 comprises 15 residues.

The V gene is TRBV18, the J gene TRBJ1-1, with D perhaps matching TRBD1 (6 bases). There are 14 residues in the CDR3. V was trimmed by 3 bases and J by 0 bases, leaving 8 bases between them. In germline, CDR1 is KGHSH, CDR2 LQKENI. The CDR3 region has the DNA TGTGCCAGCTCACCGACAGGCATGAACACTGAAGCTTTCTTT. Encoded protein: CASSPTGMNTEAFF.

In this sample, this clone turned up a few times. The chain has TRBV13 and TRBJ2-1, with 10 bases that match TRBD2. V dropped 7 bases and J dropped 6; count of bases not matched to a gene: 9. Germline V gene sequence: CDR1 PRHDT, CDR2 FYEKMQ (reference sequence). The CDR3 totals 15 residues. The CDR3 protein is CASKDGLAGGNEQFF. The CDR3 nucleotides read TGTGCCAGCAAGGACGGGTTAGCGGGGGGCAATGAGCAGTTCTTC.

V usage is TRBV29-1 and J usage is TRBJ1-1; D is undetermined. CDR3 length equals 14 residues. V was clipped by 6 bases and J by 1 base, with 15 bases between them. The germline V gene has CDR1 SQVTM and CDR2 ANQGSEA. CDR3 loop: CSVALRTPNTEAFF. DNA for the CDR3: TGCAGCGTCGCCCTACGGACCCCGAACACTGAAGCTTTCTTT.

V gene TRBV5-5 combines with J gene TRBJ1-2; 8 bases line up with TRBD1. The junction had 3 bases not matched to a gene; V was cut back by 4 bases and J by 1 base. This CDR3 has 14 amino acids. Germline loops: CDR1 SGHKS, CDR2 YYEKEE (reference sequence). CDR3 nucleotides: TGTGCCAGCAGCCGGACAGGGTTTAACTATGGCTACACCTTC. Protein sequence: CASSRTGFNYGYTF.

This chain joins TRBV12-5 and TRBJ2-4; 12 bases agree with TRBD1. There are 17 residues in the CDR3. Germline CDR1 is LGHNT and CDR2 is FRNRAP. V dropped 6 bases and J dropped 9; count of bases not matched to a gene: 15. The CDR3: CASGARGWDRGPGIQYF. The CDR3 bases are TGTGCTAGTGGCGCCCGAGGGTGGGACAGGGGGCCTGGCATTCAGTACTTC.

The CDR3: CASSQDVGHSSYEQYF. CDR3 DNA sequence: TGTGCCAGCAGCCAAGATGTGGGACATAGCTCCTACGAGCAGTACTTC. The chain links TRBV4-2 to TRBJ2-7; a possible D gene is TRBD1 (6 bases). The CDR3 consists of 16 residues. V shed 0 bases and J shed 0 bases, with 12 bases lying between them. Per germline, CDR1 LGHNA and CDR2 YNFKEQ.

The J gene is TRBJ1-5, the V gene TRBV6-4, with TRBD1 matching over 7 bases. V shed 2 bases and J 3 bases; nucleotides not matched to a gene: 16. Germline lookup yields CDR1 MRHNA and CDR2 SNTAGT. CDR3 length: 19 amino acids. The CDR3, as DNA: TGTGCCAGCAGTGACAGGGGGCATTCCTCACCGCCTTCCAATCAGCCCCAGCATTTT. Translation gives CASSDRGHSSPPSNQPQHF.